The sample holds a few counts of the clone carrying this T cell receptor (beta chain). The antigen remains undetermined. MiXCR, applied by TCRdb to the reads, yields one record per CDR3 protein. The sample gives about 71,000 distinct CDR3 sequences, around 21% of which show up once; 8% to 9% is in the top ten. This record comes from a study of type 1 regulatory T cells. Study background: An in vitro protocol generated T-allo10, a Tr1-enriched, alloantigen-specific CD4 T cell product. Study results and caveats: Compared with non-type 1 regulatory T cells, type 1 regulatory T cells showed a more restricted TCR repertoire.

CDR1 is SGHAT, CDR2 FQDESV, per germline (reference sequence). With 0 bases clipped from V and 6 bases from J, the junction kept 4 bases outside the gene matches. CDR3 size: 16 residues. Sample: cultured type 1 regulatory T (Tr1) cells, either the whole culture or a sorted fraction (not recorded which). The TCR comes from a human donor in good health. This sequence joins TRBV11-1 and TRBJ2-7; 14 nucleotides line up with TRBD2. CDR3 in DNA: TGTGCCAGCAGCTTAGCTGCGGGACTAGCGGGAGCCGAGCAGTACTTC. Protein sequence: CASSLAAGLAGAEQYF.